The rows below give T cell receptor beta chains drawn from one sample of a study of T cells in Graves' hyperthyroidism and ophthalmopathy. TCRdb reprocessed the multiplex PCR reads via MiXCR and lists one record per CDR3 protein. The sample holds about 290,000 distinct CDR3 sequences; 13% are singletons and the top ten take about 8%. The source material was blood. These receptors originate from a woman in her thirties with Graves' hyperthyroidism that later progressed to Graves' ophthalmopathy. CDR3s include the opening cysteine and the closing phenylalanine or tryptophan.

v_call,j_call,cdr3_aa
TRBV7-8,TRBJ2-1,CASSGSTSPYNEQFF
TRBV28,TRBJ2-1,CASSSTSGSAYNEQFF
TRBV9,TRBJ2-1,CASSPRLAGYNEQFF
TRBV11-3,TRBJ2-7,CASSLGQGKQYF
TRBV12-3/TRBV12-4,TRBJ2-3,CASRPGQTADTQYF
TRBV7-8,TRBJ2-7,CASSLSAGFLTPREQYF
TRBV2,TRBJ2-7,CASRPDSPYEQYF
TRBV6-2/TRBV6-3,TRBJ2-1,CASSYVGALAGVTYNEQFF
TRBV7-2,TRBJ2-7,CATASTGTSTYEQYF
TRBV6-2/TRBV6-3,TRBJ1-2,CASTSANYGYTF
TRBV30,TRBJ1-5,CAWSPPTSEKFNQPQHF
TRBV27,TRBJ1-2,CASSFQGAGYGYTF
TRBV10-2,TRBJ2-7,CASSDDLGLAWHEQYF
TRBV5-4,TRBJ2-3,CASSLYFDTQYF
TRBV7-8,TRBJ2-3,CASSLGWASGGDTQYF
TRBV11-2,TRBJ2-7,CASSLDTSGSSYEQYF
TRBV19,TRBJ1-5,CASTIGGGGQPQHF
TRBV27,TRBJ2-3,CASSLRVASGSTDTQYF
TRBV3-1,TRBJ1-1,CASSQDLSTEAFF
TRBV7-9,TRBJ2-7,CASSPRIPNYEQYF
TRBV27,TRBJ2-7,CASGSRTDGSYEQYF
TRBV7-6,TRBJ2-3,CASSLRIGTSGNNTQYF
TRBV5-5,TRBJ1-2,CASSLTLNYGYTF
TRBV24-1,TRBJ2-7,CATSEIGVENEQYF
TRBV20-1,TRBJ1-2,CSATGTVSNYGYTF
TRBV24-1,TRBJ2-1,CATSVRGEGSYNEQFF
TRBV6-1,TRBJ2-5,CASSQDREETQYF
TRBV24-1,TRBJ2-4,CATSDSSPQGKNIQYF
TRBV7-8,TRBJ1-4,CASSTGGRGKKSTNEKLFF
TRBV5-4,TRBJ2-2,CASSPGTVTGELFF
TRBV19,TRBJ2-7,CASSRPGQGREQYF
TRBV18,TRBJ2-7,CASSRGYTRGSSYEQYF
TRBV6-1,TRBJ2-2,CASSIGTSGLGGELFF
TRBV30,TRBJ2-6,CAWVRQGRGANVLTF
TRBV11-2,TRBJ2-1,CASSFGGGSFNEQFF
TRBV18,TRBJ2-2,CASSPRAGANTGELFF
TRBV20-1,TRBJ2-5,CSAQPGTPETQYF
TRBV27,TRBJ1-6,CASSYSPSQANSPLHF
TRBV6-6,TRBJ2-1,CASSYAPWAWQFF
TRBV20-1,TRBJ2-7,CSASGQGAGSYEQYF
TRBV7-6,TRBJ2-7,CASSPVSGAYEQYF
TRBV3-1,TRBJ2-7,CASSPNGQGGRYEQYF
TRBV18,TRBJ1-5,CASSPAGEGYQPQHF
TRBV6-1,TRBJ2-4,CASSEYGKNIQYF
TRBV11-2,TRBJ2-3,CASSYTAGDTDTQYF
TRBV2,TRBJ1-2,CASRDVETLLNYGYTF
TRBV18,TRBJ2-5,CASSPPSRVETQYF
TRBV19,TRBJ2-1,CASSPQGGHYNEQFF
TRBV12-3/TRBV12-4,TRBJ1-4,CASGSGVVEKLFF
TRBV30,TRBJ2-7,CAWKFDSYEQYF
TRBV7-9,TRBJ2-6,CASSPQGQSSGANVLTF